The sequence of this T cell receptor beta chain was determined in a study of CD8+ T cells in alopecia areata. At the level of the study: Scoring of treated patients' severity used the percentage of affected scalp area.

Treatment: oral pan-JAK inhibitor, 5-10 mg twice daily. Extraction of RNA preceded its reverse transcription into cDNA, which served as the sequencing template. Sequenced by immunoSEQ multiplex PCR; TCRdb stores in-frame clones only, minus some. The sample yields about 290,000 clones, roughly 60% seen once. Study-wide points: Especially in alopecia totalis/universalis, lesional scalp showed greater clonality than normal scalp did.

V was shortened by 0 bases and J by 4 bases, with 9 bases between the two germline ends. This CDR3 contains 14 residues. Germline values: CDR1 LGHNA, CDR2 YNFKEQ. With respect to this clone: What it recognizes is unknown.

The V call is TRBV4-2, the J call TRBJ1-2, with a tentative D call TRBD1 (5 bases). The clonotype originates from a human donor with alopecia areata. Sample: CD4+ T cells sorted from blood, taken at week 24, from a patient treated with tofacitinib. The CDR3 sequence is CASSQDTGTYGYTF. The DNA of the CDR3 is TGTGCCAGCAGCCAAGATACAGGAACCTATGGCTACACCTTC.